This entry is about one T cell receptor (beta chain). Produced via immunoSEQ multiplex PCR; TCRdb's table is partial and in-frame only. The sample carries hundreds of thousands of clones, roughly 94% recorded once. The data stem from a study of shared T cell receptors in the human thymus. The CDR3 extends over 15 amino acids. Germline CDR1 and CDR2: LGHNA and YSLEER. Trimming left V 1 base short and J 0 bases short, with 6 bases between. The material sequenced was thymocytes. The TCR sequence derives from a human donor. V gene TRBV4-3 combines with J gene TRBJ2-2; D possibly corresponds to TRBD2 (5 bases). The CDR3, as DNA: TGCGCCAGCAGCCAAGGGGAGCCGAACACCGGGGAGCTGTTTTTT. It encodes CASSQGEPNTGELFF.